This T cell receptor (beta chain) is drawn from a study of molecular identifiers for immune sequencing clone quantification. TCRdb re-analysed the PCR reads in MiXCR, keeping a single row per CDR3 protein. Counted here are 40,000 to 65,000 distinct CDR3 sequences, about a third occurring once; the ten biggest clones make up 3% to 4.5%. There are 11 residues in the CDR3. Deletions cut 1 base from V and 7 bases from J, with 5 bases between. This clonotype has just a few counts. The source is a human donor in good health. Some libraries in this study had Jurkat cell RNA spiked in. V usage is TRBV12-3 or TRBV12-4 and J usage is TRBJ2-7; D uncertain. The sequenced sample was naive CD8+ T cells from blood, with Jurkat cell RNA spiked in. Subset here: FACS-sorted CD8+CD4-CCR7+CD45RA+ naive T cells. The CDR3, as DNA: TGTGCCAGCAGTTTAGGATTGGAGCAGTACTTC. Amino acid sequence: CASSLGLEQYF.